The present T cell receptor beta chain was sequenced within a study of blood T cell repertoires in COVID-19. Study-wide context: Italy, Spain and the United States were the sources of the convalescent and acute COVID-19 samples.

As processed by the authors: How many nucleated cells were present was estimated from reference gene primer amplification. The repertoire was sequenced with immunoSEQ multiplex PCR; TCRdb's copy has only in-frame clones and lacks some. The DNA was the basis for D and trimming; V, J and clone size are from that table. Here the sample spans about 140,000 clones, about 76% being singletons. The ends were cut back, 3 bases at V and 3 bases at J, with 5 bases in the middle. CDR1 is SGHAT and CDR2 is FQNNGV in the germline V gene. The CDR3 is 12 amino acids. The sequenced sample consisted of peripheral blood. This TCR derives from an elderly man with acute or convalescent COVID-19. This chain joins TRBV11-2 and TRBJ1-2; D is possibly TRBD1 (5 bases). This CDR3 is CASSFRDYGYTF. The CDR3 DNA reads TGTGCCAGCAGCTTCAGGGACTATGGCTACACCTTC.